The clone carrying this T cell receptor (beta chain) was recorded a few times. Its antigen is undetermined. The second PCR ran roughly 7 to 11 cycles with a sample-barcoded 5' primer and J-beta primers. TCRdb independently ran MiXCR on the 5' RACE reads; one entry per CDR3 protein. The sample has fewer than 1,000,000 distinct CDR3 sequences, about half seen once; the top ten hold less than 20%. Donation came from healthy Caucasian individuals in Russia who were aged roughly 6 to 95. This sample stems from a study of blood T cells in healthy people across ages. Germline-derived CDR1 and CDR2 are DFQATT and SNEGSKA (reference sequence). The CDR3 runs to 13 residues. V gave up 5 bases and J gave up 10 bases; unmatched junction bases: 10. General study results and limits: The percentage of naive T cells correlated strongly with TCR beta diversity. Age showed a roughly linear inverse relationship with TCR beta diversity per million T cells. Greater diversity and more naive CD4+ cells were seen in long-lived donors than in aged donors.

The genes are TRBV20-1 and TRBJ2-1; 8 nucleotides match TRBD2. Sequencing was done on a sample of blood. The TCR was taken from a man older than 75 in good health. CDR3 sequence: CSAWNSGSGEQFF. CDR3 sequence (DNA): TGCAGTGCTTGGAACAGCGGGAGCGGGGAGCAGTTCTTC.